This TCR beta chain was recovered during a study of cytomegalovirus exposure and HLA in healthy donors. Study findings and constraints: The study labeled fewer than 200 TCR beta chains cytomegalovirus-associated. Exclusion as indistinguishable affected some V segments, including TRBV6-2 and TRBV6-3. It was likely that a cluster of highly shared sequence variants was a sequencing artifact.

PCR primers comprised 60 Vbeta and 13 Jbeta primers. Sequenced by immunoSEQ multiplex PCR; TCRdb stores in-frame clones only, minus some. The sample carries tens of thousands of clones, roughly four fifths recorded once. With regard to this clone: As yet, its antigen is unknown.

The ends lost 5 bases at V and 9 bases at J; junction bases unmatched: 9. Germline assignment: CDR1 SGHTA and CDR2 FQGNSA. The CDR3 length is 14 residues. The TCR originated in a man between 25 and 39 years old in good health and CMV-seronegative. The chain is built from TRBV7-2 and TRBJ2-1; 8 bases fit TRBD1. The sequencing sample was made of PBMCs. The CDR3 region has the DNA TGTGCCAGCAGCAGACAGGGGCTTATCACTGAGCAGTTCTTC. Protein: CASSRQGLITEQFF.